This T cell receptor (beta chain) was observed in a study of Tregs in tolerant kidney transplant recipients. From germline, CDR1 is SGHVS and CDR2 FNYEAQ. Trimming pared 3 bases from V and 4 bases from J, leaving 12 bases between. This CDR3 region has 14 residues. This table comes from immunoSEQ multiplex PCR, and its TCRdb copy is limited to in-frame clones, with some not included. The table shows tens of thousands of clones, with roughly nine tenths occurring only once. The sample was CD4+ T cells from blood, taken before the transplant. The clonotype was recovered from a human donor who received a combined kidney and bone marrow transplant. V gene TRBV7-6 combines with J gene TRBJ2-5, with D possibly matching TRBD1 (6 bases). The CDR3 DNA reads TGTGCCAGCAGCTTTCAACAGGGTTTAGAGACCCAGTACTTC. It is translated as CASSFQQGLETQYF. The full variable domain, completed using reference TRBV7-6 and TRBJ2-5, is GAGVSQSPRYKVTKRGQDVALRCDPISGHVSLYWYRQALGQGPEFLTYFNYEAQQDKSGLPNDRFSAERPEGSISTLTIQRTEQRDSAMYRCASSFQQGLETQYFGPGTRLLVL.